These T cell receptor beta chains were read from a single sample in a study of T cell repertoires in cytomegalovirus infection. MiXCR, run by TCRdb on the reads, gives a single entry per CDR3 protein. The table includes 800,000 to 950,000 distinct CDR3 sequences, around a third detected once. The antigens these receptors bind are not known. The sample in question was cultured CD8+ T cells from PBMCs, obtained from culture after CMV antigen stimulation. These receptors were obtained from a human donor in good health (CMV status not recorded). Some clones in this sample may be carry-over from other donors' samples. Both conserved end residues are part of each CDR3.

>TRBV15
CATDKYRTFQETQYF
>TRBV18
CASSSGGAEETQYF
>TRBV12-3/TRBV12-4
CASTLGGGGADTQYF
>TRBV5-1
CASSAPPAETQYF
>TRBV9
CASSPLPAWKTQYF
>TRBV3-1
CASSQLGLGNTEAFF
>TRBV7-6
CASSLSGPNSPLHF
>TRBV4-2
CASSQEDYITPGELFF
>TRBV12-5
CALLAGGLYNEQFF
>TRBV7-6
CASSLAGAGTNTGELFF
>TRBV7-9
CASSTGWNSPLHF
>TRBV7-6
CANSLDSGTGDYEQYF
>TRBV11-2
CASSSTGGKETQYF
>TRBV7-9
CASSFTTRVYGYTF
>TRBV12-3/TRBV12-4
CASSFQGLSYLNTEAFF
>TRBV4-1
CASSPQGAMGTEAFF
>TRBV6-2/TRBV6-3
CASSQPRQTRIPYGYTF
>TRBV10-2
CASSESGGRPPDEQFF
>TRBV7-9
CASSPPARIYEQYF
>TRBV6-5
CASSLSSNHEQYF
>TRBV7-9
CASSAQGAGNTIYF
>TRBV11-2
CASSLAYRSGNTIYF
>TRBV7-6
CASSLEANTGTGELFF
>TRBV7-9
CASSLDPGSAPGNTIYF
>TRBV6-2/TRBV6-3
CASSYRPTGWDTDTQYF
>TRBV7-4
CASSLAHDGTGVRQPQHF
>TRBV4-3
CASSQVNTRVHLTGELFF
>TRBV6-2/TRBV6-3
CASSNGGNGYTF
>TRBV19
CASSTWDTEAFF
>TRBV6-2/TRBV6-3
CASSYARGGNTGELFF
>TRBV12-3/TRBV12-4
CASSLISAGLNNEQFF
>TRBV7-2
CASSLLRKGVDYGYTF
>TRBV12-5
CASGDISGGYNEQFF